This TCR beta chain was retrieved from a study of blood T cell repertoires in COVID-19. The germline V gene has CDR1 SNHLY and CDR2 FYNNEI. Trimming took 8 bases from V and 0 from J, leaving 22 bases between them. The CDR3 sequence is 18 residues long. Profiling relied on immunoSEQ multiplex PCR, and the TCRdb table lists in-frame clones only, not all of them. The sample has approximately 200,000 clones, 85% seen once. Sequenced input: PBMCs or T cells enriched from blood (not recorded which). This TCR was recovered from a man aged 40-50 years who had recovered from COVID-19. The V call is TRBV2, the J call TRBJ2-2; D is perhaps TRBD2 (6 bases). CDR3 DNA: TGTGCCAGCGCCGGGACTCTCCATGGGGTCGCGAACACCGGGGAGCTGTTTTTT. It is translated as CASAGTLHGVANTGELFF.